These T cell receptor beta chains were read from a single sample in a study of blood T cell repertoires in COVID-19. Clones were read by immunoSEQ multiplex PCR, and TCRdb kept only the in-frame ones, dropping some. This table holds under 200,000 clones, over 70% found once. The source material was PBMCs or T cells enriched from blood (not recorded which). The receptors come from a woman aged 60-70 years who had recovered from COVID-19. The CDR3 runs from the conserved cysteine through the conserved F or W. Each record gives: CDR3 length, D gene, V gene, CDR3 protein. A D gene is named only where the DNA matches it firmly.

>15|.|TRBV6-2/TRBV6-3
CASSYSELGGETQYF
>15|TRBD2|TRBV6-2/TRBV6-3
CASSYELAGYNEQFF
>13|.|TRBV7-9
CASSPGQSYGYTF
>13|.|TRBV18
CASSQGRNYGYTF
>15|.|TRBV6-1
CASSEMDRAYNEQFF
>14|TRBD1|TRBV18
CASSPNQGDYGYTF
>13|TRBD2|TRBV29-1
CSAGGGASYEQYF
>13|.|TRBV5-1
CASSTSSGNTIYF
>15|.|TRBV19
CASSINSGRAYGYTF
>15|.|TRBV5-1
CASSRQAATNEKLFF
>13|.|TRBV6-5
CASTRGAPGGYTF
>13|.|TRBV30
CAWSELSGQGYTF
>13|TRBD1|TRBV6-5
CASRHRGHEEQFF
>10|.|TRBV28
CAIGGDTQYF
>15|TRBD1|TRBV2
CASRPDRGSGEKLFF
>15|TRBD2|TRBV9
CASSVQAGDTGELFF
>14|TRBD1|TRBV2
CASRGARGASPLHF
>13|.|TRBV27
CASSPWANTEAFF
>16|TRBD2|TRBV9
CASSVTSGGLYNEQFF
>14|.|TRBV5-1
CASRTGLEGYGYTF
>14|.|TRBV13
CASSFSQGGRGYTF
>14|.|TRBV6-5
CASSWGRAGGGYTF
>11|.|TRBV28
CASTQGYEQFF